Presented here are 8 T cell receptor beta chains from one specimen sequenced in a study of beta chain features in type 1 diabetes. Expressed TCRB transcripts were sequenced because the isolated RNA had all been reverse transcribed beforehand. TCRdb's copy holds only in-frame clones and misses some; the assay was immunoSEQ multiplex PCR. The data show 600,000 to 650,000 clones, roughly a sixth seen once. The sequenced sample consisted of naive CD4+ T cells from blood. These receptors were collected from a man aged 18 to 30 in good health.

CDR3 residues: CAIGQTGPYEQYF. Written as DNA, the CDR3 is TGTGCCATCGGTCAAACAGGGCCCTACGAGCAGTACTTC. This sequence joins TRBV10-3 and TRBJ2-7; possibly TRBD1 for D (6 bases). Trimming pared 8 bases from V and 2 bases from J, leaving 13 bases between. CDR1 is ENHRY, CDR2 SYGVKD, per germline. The CDR3 is 13 residues long.

The genes are TRBV19 and TRBJ2-1, with D perhaps given as TRBD1 or TRBD2 (6 bases each). The V gene lost 5 bases and the J gene lost 6 bases, with 11 bases spanning the gap. This CDR3 is built from 13 residues. Germline CDR1 and CDR2: LNHDA and SQIVND (reference sequence). CDR3 DNA: TGTGCCAGTAGTGCGGGACACCTCAATGAGCAGTTCTTC. Translated: CASSAGHLNEQFF.

V and J are TRBV25-1 and TRBJ1-1; D might be TRBD1 (5 bases). V lost 7 bases, J lost 6 bases, and 12 bases lay in between. Looked up from germline, CDR1 is MGHDK and CDR2 is SYGVNS. This CDR3 contains 12 residues. In DNA form, the CDR3 reads TGTGCCAGCACCTCGGCGGGGGCTGAAGCTTTCTTT. Encoded protein: CASTSAGAEAFF.

The gene calls are TRBV7-6 and TRBJ1-1; D is uncertain. Germline loops: CDR1 SGHVS, CDR2 FNYEAQ. The CDR3 runs to 13 residues. The V gene lost 6 bases and the J gene lost 3 bases, with 11 bases spanning the gap. This chain's CDR3 is CASSHGRYTEAFF. The DNA for the CDR3 is TGTGCCAGCAGTCACGGACGGTACACTGAAGCTTTCTTT.

In nucleotides, the CDR3 is TGTGCCAGCAGTACCGGGACAAGGGCTCACGAGCAGTACTTC. As protein: CASSTGTRAHEQYF. The rearrangement links TRBV7-2 to TRBJ2-7; D perhaps matches TRBD1 (6 bases). CDR3 length: 14 residues. V lost 6 bases and J lost 5, with 17 bases in between. From germline, CDR1 is SGHTA and CDR2 FQGNSA.

In this sample, this clone turned up a few times. The same CDR3 also results from other DNA sequences found in this sample. The chain couples TRBV18 to TRBJ1-1; TRBD1 matches 8 bases. The germline gives CDR1 KGHSH, CDR2 LQKENI. The CDR3 has 14 amino acids. Unmatched junction bases numbered 5, after V lost 6 bases and J lost 2 bases. The CDR3: CASSPDRANTEAFF. DNA of the CDR3: TGTGCCAGCTCTCCGGACAGGGCTAACACTGAAGCTTTCTTT.

The rearrangement joins TRBV30 to TRBJ2-3; 8 bases are shared with TRBD2. The length of the CDR3 is 13 residues. Germline V gene lookup returns CDR1 GTSNPN and CDR2 SVGIG (reference sequence). Unmatched junction bases numbered 4, after V lost 4 bases and J lost 4 bases. In DNA, the CDR3 is TGTGCCTGGAAGCGGGGGCCCCCAGATACGCAGTATTTT. This gives the protein CAWKRGPPDTQYF.

This chain connects TRBV10-3 to TRBJ2-3, with 10 nucleotides matching TRBD2. There are 15 residues in the CDR3. Germline loops: CDR1 ENHRY, CDR2 SYGVKD. V shed 4 bases and J 2 bases; nucleotides not matched to a gene: 3. The CDR3 sequence: CAISAGLADTDTQYF. The CDR3 region has the DNA TGTGCCATCAGTGCCGGACTAGCGGACACAGATACGCAGTATTTT.